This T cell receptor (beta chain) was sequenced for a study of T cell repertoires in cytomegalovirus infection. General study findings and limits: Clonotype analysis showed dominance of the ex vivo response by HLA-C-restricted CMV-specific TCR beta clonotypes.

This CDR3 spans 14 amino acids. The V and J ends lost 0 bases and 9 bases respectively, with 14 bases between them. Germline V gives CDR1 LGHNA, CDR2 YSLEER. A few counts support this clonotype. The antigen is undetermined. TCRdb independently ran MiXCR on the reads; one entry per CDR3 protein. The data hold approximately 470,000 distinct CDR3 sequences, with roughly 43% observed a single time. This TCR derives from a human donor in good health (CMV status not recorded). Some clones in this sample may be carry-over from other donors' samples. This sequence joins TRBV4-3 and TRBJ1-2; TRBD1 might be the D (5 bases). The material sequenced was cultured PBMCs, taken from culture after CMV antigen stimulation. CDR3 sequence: CASSQDSSGFSYTF. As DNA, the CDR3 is TGCGCCAGCAGCCAAGACTCTTCAGGGTTTAGCTACACCTTC.